The clone carrying this T cell receptor (beta chain) has a handful of counts. Its antigen is currently unknown. Germline V lookup: CDR1 MDHEN, CDR2 SYDVKM. The CDR3 loop spans 11 amino acids. V was shortened by 5 bases and J by 4 bases, with 6 bases between the two germline ends. These data originate in a study of beta chain features in type 1 diabetes. The isolated RNA, all of it, was reverse transcribed, so expressed TCRB transcripts were what got sequenced. About 3.57 million reads per sample were averaged for naive, central memory and regulatory samples. The table came from immunoSEQ multiplex PCR; TCRdb's copy has only in-frame clones and leaves some out. Of more than 150,000 clones listed, around an eighth are singletons. Researchers reported sorting CD4+ naive, central memory, regulatory and stem cell-like memory cells via CD45RO/CCR7/CD25/CD127/CD95/CD27. General study results and limits: Still unanswered here is whether HLA type influences TCRB rearrangement. Shortening that was moderate but significant affected the TCRB CDR3s of Type 1 diabetes patients in all four CD4+ subsets.

The receptor comes from a woman younger than 30 in good health. Sequenced sample: central memory CD4+ T cells from blood. The chain has TRBV28 and TRBJ2-7, with D maybe TRBD1 (5 bases). CDR3 bases: TGTGCCAGCAGTCAGGGTTACGAGCAGTACTTC. Amino acid sequence: CASSQGYEQYF.